This passage covers 10 T cell receptor beta chains from one sample sequenced in a study of T cell responses to AZD1222 COVID-19 vaccine. Libraries were prepared by immunoSEQ multiplex PCR; TCRdb keeps only in-frame clonotypes and omits some of them. This table holds roughly 140,000 clones, about nine tenths found once. The specimen comprised peripheral blood, sampled on day 0 of AZD1222 vaccination. The receptors shown here come from an adult in good health.

This chain links TRBV5-4 with TRBJ1-2, with 10 bases fitting TRBD1. CDR3 size: 14 residues. Germline-derived CDR1 and CDR2 are SGHNT and YYREEE (reference sequence). Trimming cost V 3 bases and J 4 bases; bases outside gene matches: 3. The CDR3 loop reads CASSSGQGTYGYTF. The CDR3 DNA is TGTGCCAGCAGCTCGGGACAGGGGACCTATGGCTACACCTTC.

The genes are TRBV7-9 and TRBJ2-4; TRBD1 matches 8 bases. CDR1 and CDR2 from the germline V gene are SEHNR and FQNEAQ (reference sequence). The CDR3 sequence is 16 residues long. V dropped 5 bases and J dropped 6; count of bases not matched to a gene: 12. The CDR3 region has the DNA TGTGCCAGCAGCCCTGCGGAGAGACAGGGGTTAAACATTCAGTACTTC. Translation: CASSPAERQGLNIQYF.

The chain is built from TRBV7-8 and TRBJ2-7; no firm D call. The CDR3 totals 14 residues. CDR1 and CDR2 (germline): SGHVS, FQNEAQ. Between the trimmed V and J ends, which lost 1 base and 2 bases, there was a span of 9 bases. The CDR3 protein is CASSLEDSAYEQYF. In DNA, the CDR3 is TGTGCCAGCAGCTTAGAAGACTCAGCCTACGAGCAGTACTTC.

The rearrangement uses TRBV19 and TRBJ1-1; D unresolved. CDR1 is LNHDA, CDR2 SQIVND, per germline (reference sequence). This CDR3 spans 13 amino acids. Trimming left V 3 bases short and J 3 bases short, with 8 bases between. DNA for the CDR3: TGTGCCAGTAGTATGGTGGCAGACACTGAAGCTTTCTTT. As protein: CASSMVADTEAFF.

This clone was picked up a small number of times. This chain connects TRBV7-6 to TRBJ2-2; TRBD2 aligns across 10 bases. The CDR3 consists of 17 residues. In germline, CDR1 is SGHVS, CDR2 FNYEAQ. Trimming removed 6 bases from V and 4 bases from J; junction bases left unmatched: 11. CDR3 amino acids: CASSPSSGTSATGELFF. CDR3 in DNA: TGTGCCAGCAGTCCGAGCTCGGGGACTAGCGCCACCGGGGAGCTGTTTTTT.

The gene calls are TRBV6-6 and TRBJ2-1; 9 bases match TRBD2. The V gene's germline CDR1 is MNHNY and CDR2 SVGAGI (reference sequence). The CDR3 consists of 15 residues. With 0 bases clipped from V and 12 bases from J, the junction kept 9 bases outside the gene matches. The CDR3 is CASSYSGGRAVGQFF. CDR3 bases: TGTGCCAGCAGTTACTCGGGCGGGAGGGCCGTCGGGCAGTTCTTC.

The J gene is TRBJ2-1, the V gene TRBV6-4, with a possible D match to TRBD1 (6 bases). The CDR3 covers 16 residues. The ends were cut back, 2 bases at V and 1 base at J, with 12 bases in the middle. Germline V gene lookup returns CDR1 MRHNA and CDR2 SNTAGT. CDR3 loop: CASSDGWTASYNEQFF. The CDR3, as DNA: TGTGCCAGCAGTGACGGCTGGACAGCTTCCTACAATGAGCAGTTCTTC.

The V call is TRBV28, the J call TRBJ1-4; D gene uncertain. Germline CDR1 is MDHEN and CDR2 is SYDVKM. V lost 4 bases and J 1 base, leaving 4 bases between the germline ends. This CDR3 is built from 13 residues. The CDR3 DNA follows: TGTGCCAGCAGTTGGGTAACTAATGAAAAACTGTTTTTT. Amino acid sequence: CASSWVTNEKLFF. The complete variable domain, with remaining parts taken from reference TRBV28 and TRBJ1-4, reads DVKVTQSSRYLVKRTGEKVFLECVQDMDHENMFWYRQDPGLGLRLIYFSYDVKMKEKGDIPEGYSVSREKKERFSLILESASTNQTSMYLCASSWVTNEKLFFGSGTQLSVL.

The chain uses TRBV11-2 and TRBJ2-7; TRBD2 agrees at 11 bases. The CDR3 loop spans 17 amino acids. V was clipped by 4 bases and J by 3 bases; unmatched bases: 11. The V gene's germline CDR1 is SGHAT and CDR2 FQNNGV. The CDR3 bases are TGTGCCAGCAGCTCAAGAAATGGACTAGCGGGCCGCTACGAGCAGTACTTC. The encoded protein is CASSSRNGLAGRYEQYF.

V is TRBV4-1 and J is TRBJ1-1, with unresolved D. Per germline, CDR1 MGHRA and CDR2 YSYEKL. The CDR3 loop spans 15 amino acids. Trimming removed 4 bases at V and 1 base at J, with 13 bases between. CDR3 sequence reads: CASSREPGANTEAFF. CDR3 nucleotide sequence: TGCGCCAGCAGCCGAGAACCGGGAGCGAACACTGAAGCTTTCTTT.